Listed here are 4 T cell receptor beta chains from one sample, sequenced in a study of T cell responses to AZD1222 COVID-19 vaccine. Libraries were prepared by immunoSEQ multiplex PCR; TCRdb keeps only in-frame clonotypes and omits some of them. The table records 55,000 to 75,000 clones, less than 85% of them present only once. Specimen: peripheral blood, collected on day 0 of AZD1222 vaccination. Receptor source: an adult in good health.

The CDR3 nucleotides read TGTGCCAGCTCACCACGACAGGAATCATACGAGCAGTACTTC. This gives the protein CASSPRQESYEQYF. The rearrangement joins TRBV18 to TRBJ2-7; a weak D match, TRBD1 (6 bases). V shed 1 base and J shed 4 bases, with 11 bases lying between them. Germline CDR1 KGHSH, CDR2 LQKENI. CDR3 length: 14 residues.

The gene calls are TRBV29-1 and TRBJ1-3; D not certain. Germline V gene lookup returns CDR1 SQVTM and CDR2 ANQGSEA. The V and J ends lost 7 bases and 4 bases respectively, with 8 bases between them. The CDR3 length is 11 residues. In DNA, the CDR3 is TGCAGCGGCCGATCAGGAAACACCATATATTTT. Encoded protein: CSGRSGNTIYF.

The chain couples TRBV5-1 to TRBJ1-6, with no clear D. The CDR3 consists of 13 residues. Trimming pared 4 bases from V and 14 bases from J, leaving 16 bases between. Germline V gene lookup returns CDR1 SGHRS and CDR2 YFSETQ. CDR3 sequence reads: CASSPDGDRALHF. CDR3 in DNA: TGCGCCAGCAGCCCGGATGGGGATCGGGCCCTCCACTTT.

The V call is TRBV6-5, the J call TRBJ1-1, with a possible D match to TRBD1 (5 bases). V was cut by 2 bases and J by 5 bases, with 12 bases left in between. The CDR3 totals 14 residues. Germline V gene lookup returns CDR1 MNHEY and CDR2 SVGAGI. This CDR3 is CASSYRAGKTEAFF. CDR3 DNA sequence: TGTGCCAGCAGTTACAGGGCAGGGAAAACTGAAGCTTTCTTT.